The 21 T cell receptor beta chains below were found in one sample sequenced in a study of T cell changes during pregnancy in multiple sclerosis. The protocol was immunoSEQ multiplex PCR, while the TCRdb copy is restricted to in-frame clones and leaves out a portion. The sample holds around 120,000 clones, roughly nine tenths seen once. This specimen consisted of peripheral blood, obtained after pregnancy. The receptors were gathered from a female donor with multiple sclerosis, enrolled in a pregnancy study.

This clone was counted a few times. This chain joins TRBV7-3 and TRBJ1-2, with D possibly matching TRBD1 (6 bases). The V and J ends lost 4 bases and 6 bases respectively, with 21 bases between them. Germline assignment: CDR1 SGHTA and CDR2 FQGTGA. This CDR3 has 16 amino acids. As DNA, the CDR3 is TGTGCCAGCAGCTCCTCCCCCGTAGGGGGATTTGATGGCTACACCTTC. Amino acids: CASSSSPVGGFDGYTF.

This clone was recorded once. This rearrangement joins TRBV2 to TRBJ2-1; no reliable D call. Trimming cost V 6 bases and J 2 bases, with 8 bases left between them. Germline V lookup: CDR1 SNHLY, CDR2 FYNNEI. The CDR3 extends over 13 amino acids. Written as DNA, the CDR3 is TGTGCCAGCAGACAGCAACCCTACAATGAGCAGTTCTTC. Translation: CASRQQPYNEQFF.

The CDR3, as DNA: TGCAGCGTGGATCAGGGGGTTGGCGAGCAGTACTTC. It is translated as CSVDQGVGEQYF. This rearrangement joins TRBV29-1 to TRBJ2-7; TRBD1 matches at 7 bases. Trimming cost V 6 bases and J 6 bases; bases outside gene matches: 8. Germline V gene data show CDR1 as SQVTM and CDR2 as ANQGSEA. The CDR3 length is 12 residues.

The V call is TRBV2, the J call TRBJ1-5; 9 nucleotides match TRBD1. The CDR3 loop spans 16 amino acids. Germline V lookup: CDR1 SNHLY, CDR2 FYNNEI. The V and J ends lost 5 bases and 3 bases, in that order; junction bases with no gene match: 8. CDR3 sequence reads: CASSRETGGVNQPQHF. Written as DNA, the CDR3 is TGTGCCAGCAGTAGGGAGACAGGGGGGGTCAATCAGCCCCAGCATTTT.

This sequence joins TRBV9 and TRBJ2-3; 10 bases align to TRBD2. After removal of 4 bases from V and 1 base from J, the junction contained 3 bases not matched to a gene. The CDR3 has 15 amino acids. The germline V gene has CDR1 SGDLS and CDR2 YYNGEE. CDR3 amino acids: CASSSTSGGTDTQYF. Written as DNA, the CDR3 is TGTGCCAGCAGCTCCACTAGCGGGGGCACAGATACGCAGTATTTT.

This chain joins TRBV9 and TRBJ1-3, with 7 bases identical to TRBD1. The CDR3 covers 18 residues. J lost 3 bases, V lost 0 bases, and 12 bases had no gene match. Germline lookup yields CDR1 SGDLS and CDR2 YYNGEE. The CDR3 region has the DNA TGTGCCAGCAGCGTAGGGACAGGCGAAGAGGGACTTGGAAACACCATATATTTT. Amino acid sequence: CASSVGTGEEGLGNTIYF.

The gene calls are TRBV7-9 and TRBJ2-7; a possible D gene is TRBD2 (7 bases). V was cut by 8 bases and J by 6 bases, with 14 bases left in between. Germline V gene sequence: CDR1 SEHNR, CDR2 FQNEAQ (reference sequence). CDR3 length: 12 residues. The CDR3 nucleotides read TGTGCCAGCGGCGGGGGCCCCCTCGAGCAGTACTTC. Its protein is CASGGGPLEQYF.

This chain connects TRBV25-1 to TRBJ2-7; tentative D call: TRBD2 (5 bases). V lost 7 bases to trimming and J lost 6 bases, with 16 bases between them. The CDR3 contains 13 residues. The germline CDR1 and CDR2 sequences are MGHDK and SYGVNS. Here the CDR3 DNA reads TGTGCCAGCATCAACCCGGCGGGTTCCGAGCAGTACTTC. It translates to CASINPAGSEQYF.

J is TRBJ1-2 and V is TRBV9, with 7 bases identical to TRBD1. The CDR3 has 13 residues. V was pared by 4 bases and J by 3 bases, with 3 bases of the junction left unmatched. Germline-derived CDR1 and CDR2 are SGDLS and YYNGEE. The CDR3 nucleotides read TGTGCCAGCAGCCGACAGGGATACTATGGCTACACCTTC. It codes for CASSRQGYYGYTF.

The chain joins TRBV6-1 to TRBJ2-1; the D gene is possibly TRBD1 (5 bases). Germline V gene lookup returns CDR1 MNHNS and CDR2 SASEGT. Trimming stripped 3 bases from V and 2 bases from J, with 11 bases between. The CDR3 covers 15 residues. In DNA form, the CDR3 reads TGTGCCAGCAGTGAGAGAAGGGGTACCTACAATGAGCAGTTCTTC. Protein: CASSERRGTYNEQFF.

The rearrangement links TRBV10-3 to TRBJ1-2; possible D gene TRBD1, 6 bases. CDR3 length: 15 residues. Germline assignment: CDR1 ENHRY and CDR2 SYGVKD. Trimming stripped 5 bases from V and 5 bases from J, with 18 bases between. The CDR3 sequence: CAISKLDRLLYGYTF. Here the CDR3 DNA reads TGTGCCATCAGTAAGTTGGACAGATTATTATATGGCTACACCTTC.

The V and J genes are TRBV11-3 and TRBJ2-5; TRBD1 is a possible D gene (6 bases). The V gene's germline CDR1 is SGHNT and CDR2 YENEEA. The CDR3 loop spans 13 amino acids. Trimming stripped 5 bases from V and 2 bases from J, with 9 bases between. The CDR3 DNA is TGTGCCAGCAGCCAGGGGTTGCAAGAGACCCAGTACTTC. Its protein product is CASSQGLQETQYF.

The chain links TRBV30 to TRBJ1-6, with D hard to call. V dropped 3 bases and J dropped 7 bases, with 4 bases sitting between them. Looked up from germline, CDR1 is GTSNPN and CDR2 is SVGIG (reference sequence). The CDR3 loop spans 11 amino acids. CDR3 nucleotides: TGTGCCTGGAGGGCCAATTCACCCCTCCACTTT. It encodes CAWRANSPLHF.

The chain combines TRBV2 with TRBJ1-2; D is ambiguous. The CDR3 spans 11 residues. The V end lost 6 bases, the J end lost 8 bases, and 10 bases lay between the germline ends. Germline V gene sequence: CDR1 SNHLY, CDR2 FYNNEI. In DNA, the CDR3 is TGTGCCAGCAGGGACTCCGCAGGCTACACCTTC. Translation gives CASRDSAGYTF.

The chain is built from TRBV2 and TRBJ2-3; 11 bases line up with TRBD2. The CDR3 length is 16 residues. Germline V gives CDR1 SNHLY, CDR2 FYNNEI. The trim removed 3 bases at V and 4 bases at J, leaving 6 bases unmatched. CDR3 DNA sequence: TGTGCCAGCAGTGACCTGACTAGCGGGGATGCAGATACGCAGTATTTT. This encodes CASSDLTSGDADTQYF.

The chain is built from TRBV18 and TRBJ1-5; TRBD1 matches at 8 bases. The trim removed 0 bases at V and 8 bases at J, leaving 0 bases unmatched. The CDR3 spans 13 residues. CDR1 KGHSH and CDR2 LQKENI come from the germline V gene. The CDR3 spells CASSPPTGEPQHF. CDR3 coding DNA: TGTGCCAGCTCACCACCGACAGGGGAGCCCCAGCATTTT.

V gene TRBV7-8 combines with J gene TRBJ2-7, with D tentatively TRBD2 (7 bases). The CDR3 totals 15 residues. Per germline, CDR1 SGHVS and CDR2 FQNEAQ. V was clipped by 5 bases and J by 4 bases, with 18 bases between them. The CDR3 loop reads CASSPKMGGQYEQYF. The CDR3, as DNA: TGTGCCAGCAGCCCAAAAATGGGGGGGCAGTACGAGCAGTACTTC.

The chain uses TRBV5-1 and TRBJ2-7, with D possibly TRBD1 on 5 matching bases. Trimming stripped 4 bases from V and 7 bases from J, with 15 bases between. The germline V gene has CDR1 SGHRS and CDR2 YFSETQ. CDR3 length equals 13 residues. DNA of the CDR3: TGCGCCAGCAGCGCGCAGGGATATGAGGAGCAGTACTTC. As protein: CASSAQGYEEQYF. The full variable domain, completed using reference TRBV5-1 and TRBJ2-7, is KAGVTQTPRYLIKTRGQQVTLSCSPISGHRSVSWYQQTPGQGLQFLFEYFSETQRNKGNFPGRFSGRQFSNSRSEMNVSTLELGDSALYLCASSAQGYEEQYFGPGTRLTVT.

J is TRBJ2-1 and V is TRBV5-1, with D perhaps TRBD1 (6 bases). Trimming removed 2 bases at V and 0 bases at J, with 12 bases between. CDR3 length: 16 residues. Germline CDR1 is SGHRS and CDR2 is YFSETQ. The CDR3 reads CASSFTTGSSYNEQFF. DNA of the CDR3: TGCGCCAGCAGCTTTACAACAGGGAGCTCCTACAATGAGCAGTTCTTC. The variable domain in full, completed from reference TRBV5-1 and TRBJ2-1, reads KAGVTQTPRYLIKTRGQQVTLSCSPISGHRSVSWYQQTPGQGLQFLFEYFSETQRNKGNFPGRFSGRQFSNSRSEMNVSTLELGDSALYLCASSFTTGSSYNEQFFGPGTRLTVL.

The J gene is TRBJ2-3, the V gene TRBV25-1; no firm D call. This CDR3 spans 10 amino acids. The V end lost 8 bases, the J end lost 4 bases, and 4 bases lay between the germline ends. Germline assignment: CDR1 MGHDK and CDR2 SYGVNS. The CDR3 DNA follows: TGTGCCAGCGGCCCAGATACGCAGTATTTT. Its protein is CASGPDTQYF.

This chain joins TRBV4-1 and TRBJ1-4; no clear D. Germline CDR1 and CDR2: MGHRA and YSYEKL. The CDR3 is made up of 15 amino acids. Trimming shortened V by 6 bases and J by 5 bases, and 16 bases separated the two germline ends. The CDR3 protein is CASSKTGEENEKLFF. The CDR3 DNA is TGCGCCAGCAGTAAGACCGGGGAGGAGAATGAAAAACTGTTTTTT.